This TCR beta chain was obtained from a study of graft-versus-host responses after intestinal transplantation. The overall study: Transplants were multivisceral, liver-intestinal, or isolated intestinal. All of the recipients had induction that used anti-thymocyte globulin, then tacrolimus and steroids for approximately 3 years.

Produced via immunoSEQ multiplex PCR; TCRdb's table is partial and in-frame only. The table includes just over 40,000 clones, less than 95% detected once. General observations from the study: The highest levels of circulating GvH clones went along with early declines in HvG clones after transplant. The marrow of recipients harbored GvH clones, and ileum or blood showed some of them first.

V was pared by 6 bases and J by 4 bases, with 5 bases of the junction left unmatched. This CDR3 has 13 amino acids. CDR1 and CDR2 (germline): MNHEY, SVGAGI. Turning to this clone: Its target is not known.

The sample was PBMCs, taken approximately 320 days after intestinal transplant. The clonotype comes from a human patient who received an intestinal transplant, so some T cells may come from the graft donor. This chain uses TRBV6-5 with TRBJ1-2, with 7 bases fitting TRBD1. CDR3 sequence (DNA): TGTGCCAGCAGAGCCACAGGGGTCTATGGCTACACCTTC. As protein: CASRATGVYGYTF.